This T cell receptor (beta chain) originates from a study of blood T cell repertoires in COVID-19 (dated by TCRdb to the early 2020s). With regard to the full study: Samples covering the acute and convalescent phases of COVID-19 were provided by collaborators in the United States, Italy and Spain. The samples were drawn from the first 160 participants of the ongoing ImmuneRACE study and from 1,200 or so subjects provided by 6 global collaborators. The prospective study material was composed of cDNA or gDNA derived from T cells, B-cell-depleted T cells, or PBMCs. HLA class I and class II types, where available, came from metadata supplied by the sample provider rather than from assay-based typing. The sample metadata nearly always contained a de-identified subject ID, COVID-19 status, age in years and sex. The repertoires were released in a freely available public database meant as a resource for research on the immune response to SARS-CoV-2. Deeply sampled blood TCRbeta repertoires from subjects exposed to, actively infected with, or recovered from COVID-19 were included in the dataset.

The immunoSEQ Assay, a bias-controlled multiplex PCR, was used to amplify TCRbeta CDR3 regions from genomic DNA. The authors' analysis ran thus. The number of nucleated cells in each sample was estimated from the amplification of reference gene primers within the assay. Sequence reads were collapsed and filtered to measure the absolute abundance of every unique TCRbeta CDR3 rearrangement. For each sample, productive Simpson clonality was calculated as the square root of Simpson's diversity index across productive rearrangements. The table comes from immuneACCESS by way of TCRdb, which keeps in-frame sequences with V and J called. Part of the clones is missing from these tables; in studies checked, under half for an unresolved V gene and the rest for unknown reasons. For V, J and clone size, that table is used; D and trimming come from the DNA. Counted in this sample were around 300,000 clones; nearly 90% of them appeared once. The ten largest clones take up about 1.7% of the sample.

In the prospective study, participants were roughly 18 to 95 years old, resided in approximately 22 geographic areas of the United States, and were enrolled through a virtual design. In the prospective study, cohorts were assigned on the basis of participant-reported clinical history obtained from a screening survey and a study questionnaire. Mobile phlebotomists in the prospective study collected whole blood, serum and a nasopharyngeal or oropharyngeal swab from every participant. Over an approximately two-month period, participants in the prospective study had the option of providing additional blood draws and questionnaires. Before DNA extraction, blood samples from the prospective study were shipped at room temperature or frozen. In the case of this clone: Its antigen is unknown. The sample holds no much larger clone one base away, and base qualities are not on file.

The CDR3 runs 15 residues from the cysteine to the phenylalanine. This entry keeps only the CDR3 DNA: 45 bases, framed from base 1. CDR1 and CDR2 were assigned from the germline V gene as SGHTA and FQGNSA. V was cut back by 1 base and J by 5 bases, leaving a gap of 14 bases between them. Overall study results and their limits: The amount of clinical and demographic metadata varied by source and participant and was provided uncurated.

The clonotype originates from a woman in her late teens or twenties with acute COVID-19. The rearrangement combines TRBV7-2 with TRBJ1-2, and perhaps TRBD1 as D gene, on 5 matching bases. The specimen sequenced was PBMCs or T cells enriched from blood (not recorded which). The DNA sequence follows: TGTGCCAGCAGCTTAGGTACAGGCCCCGGGTATGGCTACACCTTC. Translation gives CASSLGTGPGYGYTF.